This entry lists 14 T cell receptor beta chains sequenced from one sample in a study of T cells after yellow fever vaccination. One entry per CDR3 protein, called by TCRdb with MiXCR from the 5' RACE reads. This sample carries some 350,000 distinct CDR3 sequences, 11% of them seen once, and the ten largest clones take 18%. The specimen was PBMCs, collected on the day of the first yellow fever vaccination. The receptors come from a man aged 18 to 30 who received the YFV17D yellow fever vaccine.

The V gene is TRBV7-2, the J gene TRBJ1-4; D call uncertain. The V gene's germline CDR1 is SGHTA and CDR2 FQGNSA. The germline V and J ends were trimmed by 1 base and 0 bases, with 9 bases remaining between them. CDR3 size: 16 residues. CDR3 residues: CASSLGVISTNEKLFF. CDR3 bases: TGTGCCAGCAGCTTAGGTGTTATTTCAACTAATGAAAAACTGTTTTTT.

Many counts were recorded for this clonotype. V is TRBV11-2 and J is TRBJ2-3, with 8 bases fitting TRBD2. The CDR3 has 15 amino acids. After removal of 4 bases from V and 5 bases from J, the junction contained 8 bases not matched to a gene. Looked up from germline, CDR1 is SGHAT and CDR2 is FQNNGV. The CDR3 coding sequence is TGTGCCAGCAGCTCTCTCGGGGGGGCCGGAGATACGCAGTATTTT. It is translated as CASSSLGGAGDTQYF.

The CDR3 bases are TGCAGTGCTAGATGGTCCCGGGGGAGCAACACCGGGGAGCTGTTTTTT. Protein product: CSARWSRGSNTGELFF. The chain is built from TRBV20-1 and TRBJ2-2; possible D gene TRBD2, 6 bases. This CDR3 has 16 residues. Trimming cost V 2 bases and J 2 bases, with 15 bases left between them. CDR1 is DFQATT and CDR2 is SNEGSKA in the germline V gene (reference sequence).

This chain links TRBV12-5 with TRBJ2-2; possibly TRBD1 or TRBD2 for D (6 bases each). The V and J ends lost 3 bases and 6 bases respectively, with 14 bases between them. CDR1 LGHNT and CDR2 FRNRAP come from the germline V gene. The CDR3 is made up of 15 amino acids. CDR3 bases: TGTGCTAGTGGTTTAAGGGGGGCCGCGCCCGGGGAGCTGTTTTTT. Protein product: CASGLRGAAPGELFF.

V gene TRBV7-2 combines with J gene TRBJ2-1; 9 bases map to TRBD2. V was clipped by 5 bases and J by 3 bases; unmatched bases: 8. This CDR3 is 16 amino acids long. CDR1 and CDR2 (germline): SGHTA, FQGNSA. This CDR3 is CASSLRAGGYYNEQFF. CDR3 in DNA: TGTGCCAGCAGCCTGCGAGCGGGGGGATACTACAATGAGCAGTTCTTC.

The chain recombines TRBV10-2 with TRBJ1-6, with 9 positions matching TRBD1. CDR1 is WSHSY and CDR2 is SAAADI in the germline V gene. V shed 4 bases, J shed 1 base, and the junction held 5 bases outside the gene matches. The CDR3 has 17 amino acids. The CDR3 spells CASSAPGQGSYNSPLHF. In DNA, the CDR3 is TGCGCCAGCAGTGCACCGGGACAGGGATCCTATAATTCACCCCTCCACTTT.

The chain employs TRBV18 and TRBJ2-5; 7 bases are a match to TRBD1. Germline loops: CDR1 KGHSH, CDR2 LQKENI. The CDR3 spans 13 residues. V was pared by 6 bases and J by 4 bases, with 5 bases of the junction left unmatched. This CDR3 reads CASSRQGGETQYF. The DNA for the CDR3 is TGTGCCAGCTCCAGACAGGGCGGAGAGACCCAGTACTTC.

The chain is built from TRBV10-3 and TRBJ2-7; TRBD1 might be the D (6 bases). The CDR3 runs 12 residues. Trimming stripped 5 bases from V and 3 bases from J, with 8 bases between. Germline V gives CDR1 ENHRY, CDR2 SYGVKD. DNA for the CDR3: TGTGCCATCAGTCAACAGGGCTACGAGCAGTACTTC. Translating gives CAISQQGYEQYF.

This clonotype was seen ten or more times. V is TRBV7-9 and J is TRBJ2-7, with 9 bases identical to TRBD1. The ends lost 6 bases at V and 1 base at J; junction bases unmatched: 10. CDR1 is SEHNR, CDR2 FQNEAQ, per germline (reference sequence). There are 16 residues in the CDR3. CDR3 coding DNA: TGTGCCAGCAGTCCATCAGACAGGGGGGATTCCTACGAGCAGTACTTC. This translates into CASSPSDRGDSYEQYF.

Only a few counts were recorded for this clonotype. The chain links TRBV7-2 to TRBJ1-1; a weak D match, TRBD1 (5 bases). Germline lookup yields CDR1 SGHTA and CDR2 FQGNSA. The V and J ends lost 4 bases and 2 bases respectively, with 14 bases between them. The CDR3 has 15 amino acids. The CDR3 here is CASSSPKRGNTEAFF. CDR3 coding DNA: TGTGCCAGCAGCTCCCCAAAAAGGGGTAACACTGAAGCTTTCTTT.

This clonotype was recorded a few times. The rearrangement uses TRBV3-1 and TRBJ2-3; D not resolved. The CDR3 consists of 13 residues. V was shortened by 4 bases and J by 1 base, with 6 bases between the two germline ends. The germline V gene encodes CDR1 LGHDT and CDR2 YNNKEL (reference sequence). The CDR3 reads CASSRSGTDTQYF. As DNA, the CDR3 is TGTGCCAGCAGCCGCTCCGGCACAGATACGCAGTATTTT.

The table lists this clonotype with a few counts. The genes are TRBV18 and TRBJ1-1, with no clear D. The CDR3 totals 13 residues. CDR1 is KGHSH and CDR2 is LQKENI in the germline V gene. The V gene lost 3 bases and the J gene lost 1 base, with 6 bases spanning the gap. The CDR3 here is CASSPWRNTEAFF. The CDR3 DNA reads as TGTGCCAGCTCACCGTGGCGGAACACTGAAGCTTTCTTT.

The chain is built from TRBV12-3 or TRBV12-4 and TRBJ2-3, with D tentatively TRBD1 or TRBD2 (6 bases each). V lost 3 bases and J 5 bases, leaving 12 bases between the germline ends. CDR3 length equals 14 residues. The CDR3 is CASSFGGRVDTQYF. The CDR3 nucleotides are TGTGCCAGCAGTTTCGGGGGCAGGGTAGATACGCAGTATTTT.

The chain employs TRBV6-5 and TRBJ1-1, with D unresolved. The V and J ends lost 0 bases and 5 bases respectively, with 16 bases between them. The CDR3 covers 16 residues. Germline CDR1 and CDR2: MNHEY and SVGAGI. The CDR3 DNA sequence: TGTGCCAGCAGTTACTCGATGGGGATTGAAGGTACTGAAGCTTTCTTT. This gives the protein CASSYSMGIEGTEAFF.